The following is a TCR beta chain sequence with its context. Antigen unknown. The sample belongs to a study of T cell repertoires in aging, cancer and after chemotherapy. Study details: Donor ages fell into six groups from 30 or younger up to 70 or older.

V lost 5 bases and J 8 bases, leaving 6 bases between the germline ends. The germline V gene has CDR1 KGHDR and CDR2 SFDVKD. The CDR3 is made up of 11 amino acids. Overall study findings and caveats: The repertoire data cannot show anything about immunological memory following chemotherapy.

Multiplex touch-down PCR with TRB-A/B primers amplified rearranged V-D-J TRB sequences. MiXCR was run by TCRdb on the multiplex PCR reads, yielding one entry per CDR3 protein. The sample consists of approximately 2,500 distinct CDR3 sequences, 50% to 80% of them appearing once. Amplification of TCR beta used genomic DNA extracted from peripheral blood. The TCR comes from a human donor with a solid tumor. The chain employs TRBV24-1 and TRBJ2-1, with D possibly matching TRBD2 (6 bases). The sequencing input was blood. CDR3 nucleotide sequence: TGTGCCACCAGTGGCGGGGATGAGCAGTTCTTC. Translating gives CATSGGDEQFF.